Shown below are 11 T cell receptor beta chains from a single sample sequenced in a study of T cell responses to AZD1222 COVID-19 vaccine. TCRdb keeps only in-frame clones here, not all; method: immunoSEQ multiplex PCR. The table lists about 160,000 clones, roughly 90% of them singletons, with over 4% in the top ten. Source: peripheral blood, taken 28 days after the second AZD1222 dose. Every receptor here comes from an adult who received the AZD1222 COVID-19 vaccine.

V and J are TRBV5-6 and TRBJ2-2; D possibly corresponds to TRBD1 (5 bases). Germline CDR1 SGHDT, CDR2 YYEEEE. V lost 4 bases and J 4 bases, leaving 17 bases between the germline ends. This CDR3 region has 16 residues. CDR3 sequence: CASSPRRRGSTGELFF. CDR3 bases: TGTGCCAGCAGCCCCAGACGTAGGGGTAGCACCGGGGAGCTGTTTTTT.

The chain carries TRBV6-1 and TRBJ1-2; 7 positions match TRBD1. The CDR3 covers 14 residues. The V and J ends lost 0 bases and 5 bases, in that order; junction bases with no gene match: 3. The V gene's germline CDR1 is MNHNS and CDR2 SASEGT. CDR3 DNA: TGTGCCAGCAGTGAAGCATCCAGGGGGTATGGCTACACCTTC. Its protein is CASSEASRGYGYTF.

The gene calls are TRBV19 and TRBJ1-1; tentatively, D is TRBD1 (5 bases). Germline V gives CDR1 LNHDA, CDR2 SQIVND (reference sequence). This CDR3 is 14 amino acids long. V was clipped by 3 bases and J by 4 bases, with 12 bases between them. Written as DNA, the CDR3 is TGTGCCAGTAGTATCGGGGCAGATGCCACTGAAGCTTTCTTT. Its translation: CASSIGADATEAFF. The whole variable domain, filled in from reference TRBV19 and TRBJ1-1, reads DGGITQSPKYLFRKEGQNVTLSCEQNLNHDAMYWYRQDPGQGLRLIYYSQIVNDFQKGDIAEGYSVSREKKESFPLTVTSAQKNPTAFYLCASSIGADATEAFFGQGTRLTVV.

This clone was picked up a small number of times. The DNA is omitted, as the CDR3 cannot be located on it reliably, and the CDR3 follows TCRdb's listing. The chain recombines TRBV19 with TRBJ2-7. The CDR3 contains 15 residues when both ends are counted. Germline V CDR1 and CDR2: LNHDA, SQIVND (reference sequence). The CDR3 region is CASSISARGVREQYF.

The chain employs TRBV5-1 and TRBJ1-6; 9 positions match TRBD1. The CDR3 has 14 amino acids. The ends lost 4 bases at V and 10 bases at J; junction bases unmatched: 6. The germline gives CDR1 SGHRS, CDR2 YFSETQ. The DNA of the CDR3 is TGCGCCAGCAGCGACCGGGACAGGGACTCACCCCTCCACTTT. Protein: CASSDRDRDSPLHF.

The chain recombines TRBV7-9 with TRBJ1-1; D uncertain. The germline CDR1 and CDR2 sequences are SEHNR and FQNEAQ (reference sequence). The V end lost 4 bases, the J end lost 3 bases, and 12 bases lay between the germline ends. This CDR3 is built from 14 residues. CDR3 coding DNA: TGTGCCAGCAGCTCCGGGTCAGTATACACTGAAGCTTTCTTT. It encodes CASSSGSVYTEAFF.

The rearrangement uses TRBV11-3 and TRBJ2-1; 7 bases are a match to TRBD1. Trimming at V came to 4 bases and at J to 3 bases, leaving 6 bases not matched to a gene. This CDR3 region has 15 residues. The germline gives CDR1 SGHNT, CDR2 YENEEA. The CDR3 loop is CASSYSGTVYNEQFF. CDR3 coding DNA: TGTGCCAGCAGCTATAGTGGGACAGTCTACAATGAGCAGTTCTTC.

A few counts support this clone. V and J are TRBV6-5 and TRBJ2-3; 10 bases map to TRBD2. There are 15 residues in the CDR3. V lost 8 bases to trimming and J lost 3 bases; unmatched junction nucleotides: 8. Germline CDR1 MNHEY, CDR2 SVGAGI. CDR3 protein: CASPVSGGLTDTQYF. Here the CDR3 DNA reads TGTGCCAGCCCCGTTAGCGGGGGGTTGACAGATACGCAGTATTTT.

This chain uses TRBV27 with TRBJ2-7; D perhaps matches TRBD1 (6 bases). Germline V lookup: CDR1 MNHEY, CDR2 SMNVEV (reference sequence). The CDR3 spans 14 residues. V was trimmed by 6 bases and J by 2 bases, leaving 14 bases between them. The CDR3 protein is CASSSGVPPYEQYF. CDR3 DNA sequence: TGTGCCAGCAGCTCAGGGGTCCCTCCCTACGAGCAGTACTTC.

This sequence joins TRBV16 and TRBJ1-6; D uncertain. The V gene's germline CDR1 is KGHSY and CDR2 FQNENV. The CDR3 covers 15 residues. V lost 2 bases, J lost 6 bases, and 11 bases lay in between. The CDR3 sequence: CASSQINSRNSPLHF. The CDR3 DNA reads TGTGCCAGCAGCCAAATCAACAGTCGTAATTCACCCCTCCACTTT.

The chain recombines TRBV18 with TRBJ2-5; 11 positions agree with TRBD1. The V and J ends lost 4 bases and 4 bases, in that order; junction bases with no gene match: 2. The CDR3 totals 14 residues. Germline V gives CDR1 KGHSH, CDR2 LQKENI. The chain's CDR3 is CASSLGTGGETQYF. Here the CDR3 DNA reads TGTGCCAGCTCACTTGGGACAGGGGGAGAGACCCAGTACTTC.